A single sample is the source of the 25 T cell receptor beta chains below, sequenced in a study of cytomegalovirus exposure and HLA in healthy donors. The PCR employed 60 Vbeta primers together with 13 Jbeta primers. Sequencing was performed with immunoSEQ multiplex PCR; in TCRdb, only in-frame clones are kept and a portion is missing. This table holds around 100,000 clones, about four fifths found once. Sequenced: PBMCs. The origin of the receptors is a man aged 25-45 years in good health and CMV-seropositive.

V usage is TRBV19 and J usage is TRBJ2-5, with 9 bases matching TRBD2. The J segment lost 5 bases and the V segment lost 5 bases, leaving 6 bases of the junction unmatched. Germline-derived CDR1 and CDR2 are LNHDA and SQIVND (reference sequence). This CDR3 is built from 14 residues. For the CDR3, the DNA is TGTGCCAGTAGTTTTAGCGGGGGCCGGGAGACCCAGTACTTC. This sequence encodes CASSFSGGRETQYF. Together with reference TRBV19 and TRBJ2-5, the CDR3 gives the full variable domain: DGGITQSPKYLFRKEGQNVTLSCEQNLNHDAMYWYRQDPGQGLRLIYYSQIVNDFQKGDIAEGYSVSREKKESFPLTVTSAQKNPTAFYLCASSFSGGRETQYFGPGTRLLVL.

This clone occurred a few times. The J gene is TRBJ1-1, the V gene TRBV2, with unresolved D. This CDR3 has 11 amino acids. From germline, CDR1 is SNHLY and CDR2 FYNNEI. V gave up 8 bases and J gave up 1 base, with 5 bases separating them. CDR3 sequence: CASDRNTEAFF. The CDR3 nucleotides are TGTGCCAGCGATAGGAACACTGAAGCTTTCTTT.

The rearrangement uses TRBV6-5 and TRBJ1-1; TRBD1 might be the D (5 bases). V shed 0 bases and J shed 4 bases, with 9 bases lying between them. From germline, CDR1 is MNHEY and CDR2 SVGAGI. CDR3 length: 14 amino acids. CDR3 sequence reads: CASSYSGPITEAFF. The CDR3 DNA follows: TGTGCCAGCAGTTACTCGGGGCCGATCACTGAAGCTTTCTTT.

The chain couples TRBV5-1 to TRBJ2-5, with TRBD1 matching 10 bases. Germline lookup yields CDR1 SGHRS and CDR2 YFSETQ. With V trimmed by 3 bases and J by 4 bases, 9 bases remained unmatched. The CDR3 runs to 16 residues. The CDR3 sequence is CASSSNMGQGRETQYF. In nucleotides, the CDR3 is TGCGCCAGCAGCTCAAATATGGGACAGGGGAGAGAGACCCAGTACTTC. Supplemented by reference TRBV5-1 and TRBJ2-5, the full variable domain reads KAGVTQTPRYLIKTRGQQVTLSCSPISGHRSVSWYQQTPGQGLQFLFEYFSETQRNKGNFPGRFSGRQFSNSRSEMNVSTLELGDSALYLCASSSNMGQGRETQYFGPGTRLLVL.

This sequence joins TRBV10-3 and TRBJ2-6, with TRBD1 matching over 9 bases. This CDR3 is 15 amino acids long. From germline, CDR1 is ENHRY and CDR2 SYGVKD. V shed 11 bases, J shed 0 bases, and the junction held 5 bases outside the gene matches. CDR3 sequence reads: CASRDRDSGANVLTF. The DNA for the CDR3 is TGTGCCTCCCGGGACAGGGACTCTGGGGCCAACGTCCTGACTTTC.

The rearrangement joins TRBV5-1 to TRBJ1-4, with 8 bases aligning to TRBD1. The CDR3 extends over 14 amino acids. Germline V gene sequence: CDR1 SGHRS, CDR2 YFSETQ. V trimming: 2 bases; J trimming: 7 bases; junction bases outside the gene matches: 4. CDR3 sequence: CASSLDRGSEKLFF. The CDR3 nucleotides are TGCGCCAGCAGCTTAGACAGGGGAAGTGAAAAACTGTTTTTT. Full variable domain (outside the CDR3, taken from reference TRBV5-1 and TRBJ1-4): KAGVTQTPRYLIKTRGQQVTLSCSPISGHRSVSWYQQTPGQGLQFLFEYFSETQRNKGNFPGRFSGRQFSNSRSEMNVSTLELGDSALYLCASSLDRGSEKLFFGSGTQLSVL.

V and J are TRBV30 and TRBJ2-2; D gene ambiguous. The CDR3 contains 14 residues. V gave up 5 bases and J gave up 2 bases, with 12 bases separating them. Germline CDR1 is GTSNPN and CDR2 is SVGIG (reference sequence). The CDR3 sequence: CAWELRSNTGELFF. The CDR3 region has the DNA TGTGCCTGGGAGCTTCGAAGTAACACCGGGGAGCTGTTTTTT.

V gene TRBV2 combines with J gene TRBJ2-5; 7 bases fit TRBD1. Trimming removed 3 bases from V and 7 bases from J; junction bases left unmatched: 5. Per the germline V gene, CDR1 is SNHLY and CDR2 is FYNNEI. CDR3 length: 13 amino acids. The CDR3 is CASSDRQGATQYF. CDR3 bases: TGTGCCAGCAGTGATAGACAGGGCGCGACCCAGTACTTC.

The chain recombines TRBV4-2 with TRBJ1-6, with TRBD1 matching 10 bases. Germline CDR1 reads LGHNA; CDR2 reads YNFKEQ. V gave up 2 bases and J gave up 9 bases; unmatched junction bases: 7. The CDR3 covers 16 residues. The CDR3 sequence: CASSQSWTGGGSPLHF. The CDR3 DNA reads as TGTGCCAGCAGCCAAAGTTGGACAGGGGGAGGTTCACCCCTCCACTTT.

The rearrangement joins TRBV7-8 to TRBJ2-7; D may be TRBD1 (6 bases). Germline V gene data show CDR1 as SGHVS and CDR2 as FQNEAQ. The CDR3 is 14 amino acids. The V and J ends lost 0 bases and 2 bases respectively, with 8 bases between them. CDR3: CASSLAGAAYEQYF. CDR3 DNA sequence: TGTGCCAGCAGCTTAGCGGGGGCGGCCTACGAGCAGTACTTC.

This rearrangement joins TRBV5-1 to TRBJ1-3, with D possibly TRBD1 on 6 matching bases. CDR1 and CDR2 from the germline V gene are SGHRS and YFSETQ. The CDR3 is 16 amino acids. V lost 3 bases to trimming and J lost 4 bases, with 17 bases between them. CDR3 bases: TGCGCCAGCAGCTCCTCAGGGGACCCTCGCGGAAACACCATATATTTT. Amino acids: CASSSSGDPRGNTIYF.

CDR3 sequence (DNA): TGTGCCAGCAGTTTAGGCGGGTCTGGAAACACCATATATTTT. Translation gives CASSLGGSGNTIYF. The chain links TRBV27 to TRBJ1-3, with D unclear. The CDR3 spans 14 residues. Germline-derived CDR1 and CDR2 are MNHEY and SMNVEV (reference sequence). The V end was cut by 2 bases, the J end by 1 base, with 6 bases between.

This clone was counted once. The chain links TRBV6-1 to TRBJ1-1; D unresolved. This CDR3 contains 13 residues. Germline V lookup: CDR1 MNHNS, CDR2 SASEGT. Trimming stripped 6 bases from V and 1 base from J, with 9 bases between. The CDR3 sequence is CASSSTANTEAFF. CDR3 bases: TGTGCCAGCAGCTCTACAGCGAACACTGAAGCTTTCTTT.

The CDR3 loop is CASSYSNRAEQYF. CDR3 sequence (DNA): TGTGCCAGCAGTTACTCGAACAGGGCCGAGCAGTACTTC. The V and J genes are TRBV6-5 and TRBJ2-7; a weak D match, TRBD1 (6 bases). This CDR3 has 13 residues. Germline-derived CDR1 and CDR2 are MNHEY and SVGAGI. V lost 0 bases and J lost 6, with 9 bases in between.

This chain uses TRBV7-2 with TRBJ2-4; 7 bases align to TRBD2. Trimming took 4 bases from V and 8 from J; bases not matched to a gene: 11. The CDR3 runs 15 residues. Germline CDR1 SGHTA, CDR2 FQGNSA. The CDR3 DNA is TGTGCCAGCAGCTCGTCAGGGAGGGAGGCGGACATTCAGTACTTC. It specifies CASSSSGREADIQYF.

This rearrangement joins TRBV7-2 to TRBJ2-1; 11 bases match TRBD2. Germline CDR1 is SGHTA and CDR2 is FQGNSA. The length of the CDR3 is 16 residues. V lost 1 base to trimming and J lost 2 bases; unmatched junction nucleotides: 1. The CDR3 nucleotides read TGTGCCAGCAGCTTAGTTAGCGGGGGGGCCTACAATGAGCAGTTCTTC. Amino acid sequence: CASSLVSGGAYNEQFF.

This sequence joins TRBV15 and TRBJ1-5; 8 bases map to TRBD1. The V gene's germline CDR1 is LNHNV and CDR2 YYDKDF (reference sequence). V was pared by 7 bases and J by 3 bases, with 8 bases of the junction left unmatched. The CDR3 loop spans 15 amino acids. CDR3 DNA: TGTGCCACCACCGTAGGGACAGGCTACAATCAGCCCCAGCATTTT. Its protein product is CATTVGTGYNQPQHF.

This clone has just a few counts. This chain joins TRBV6-6 and TRBJ2-3; D unresolved. Germline V gives CDR1 MNHNY, CDR2 SVGAGI (reference sequence). Between the trimmed V and J ends, which lost 2 bases and 3 bases, there was a span of 9 bases. This CDR3 has 14 residues. The CDR3 nucleotides are TGTGCCAGCAGTTACGGCTACGGGACAGATACGCAGTATTTT. Its translation is CASSYGYGTDTQYF.

This chain links TRBV9 with TRBJ2-3, with a possible D match to TRBD2 (5 bases). CDR3 size: 14 residues. V lost 2 bases and J lost 0, with 7 bases in between. Germline V gene lookup returns CDR1 SGDLS and CDR2 YYNGEE. As DNA, the CDR3 is TGTGCCAGCAGCGTTCGCGGGAGCACAGATACGCAGTATTTT. Translation: CASSVRGSTDTQYF.

The chain uses TRBV29-1 and TRBJ1-4, with D perhaps matching TRBD1 (6 bases). This CDR3 region has 14 residues. V lost 7 bases and J lost 4, with 16 bases in between. Germline lookup yields CDR1 SQVTM and CDR2 ANQGSEA. DNA for the CDR3: TGCAGCGCCACCTCGGGGGGCTTTAATGAAAAACTGTTTTTT. Translating it yields CSATSGGFNEKLFF. The variable domain in full, completed from reference TRBV29-1 and TRBJ1-4, reads SAVISQKPSRDICQRGTSLTIQCQVDSQVTMMFWYRQQPGQSLTLIATANQGSEATYESGFVIDKFPISRPNLTFSTLTVSNMSPEDSSIYLCSATSGGFNEKLFFGSGTQLSVL.

The CDR3 spells CASSPTGTPLNTEAFF. The CDR3 DNA reads TGTGCCAGCAGTCCGACCGGGACACCTTTGAACACTGAAGCTTTCTTT. V is TRBV27 and J is TRBJ1-1; D is possibly TRBD1 (6 bases). The CDR3 is 16 amino acids. Trimming shortened V by 5 bases and J by 0 bases, and 16 bases separated the two germline ends. CDR1 and CDR2 from the germline V gene are MNHEY and SMNVEV (reference sequence).

This clone was observed a handful of times. The gene calls are TRBV2 and TRBJ2-5; no clear D gene. There are 12 residues in the CDR3. Germline assignment: CDR1 SNHLY and CDR2 FYNNEI. V lost 4 bases to trimming and J lost 9 bases, with 12 bases between them. The CDR3 region is CASSVSGRPQYF. In DNA form, the CDR3 reads TGTGCCAGCAGTGTGAGTGGGCGCCCCCAGTACTTC.

The chain joins TRBV5-1 to TRBJ1-5; TRBD1 matches at 9 bases. With V trimmed by 5 bases and J by 2 bases, 5 bases remained unmatched. Germline CDR1 and CDR2: SGHRS and YFSETQ. This CDR3 is 15 amino acids long. The DNA of the CDR3 is TGCGCCAGCAGTCAAGGGACAGGGCGCAATCAGCCCCAGCATTTT. It yields the protein CASSQGTGRNQPQHF.

The rearrangement links TRBV15 to TRBJ1-1; D not resolved. The V end was cut by 0 bases, the J end by 0 bases, with 11 bases between. The germline V gene has CDR1 LNHNV and CDR2 YYDKDF (reference sequence). The CDR3 extends over 16 amino acids. This CDR3 reads CATSREGSLMNTEAFF. The CDR3 DNA reads as TGTGCCACCAGCAGAGAGGGCAGCCTAATGAACACTGAAGCTTTCTTT.

This chain links TRBV7-9 with TRBJ2-5; 7 bases match TRBD2. J was trimmed by 5 bases and V by 4 bases; bases with no gene match: 7. Per germline, CDR1 SEHNR and CDR2 FQNEAQ (reference sequence). This CDR3 comprises 14 residues. DNA for the CDR3: TGTGCCAGCAGCTCCCCGGGGCGGGAGGAGACCCAGTACTTC. It is translated as CASSSPGREETQYF.